What follows describes a single T cell receptor beta chain. Its specificity is not known. The data were obtained in a study of early T cells in non-severe SARS-CoV-2 infection. Study overall: Sequencing was performed on bulk RNA from unsorted whole blood, leaving chains unpaired. Study-wide results and caveats: The matching step, a VDJdb search, favored anti-spike CD8 responses and missed private and CD4 specificities.

Unique molecular identifiers (one per individual cDNA molecule) were attached. TCRdb recomputed calls from the 5' RACE reads with MiXCR, one row per CDR3 protein. Among around 84,000 distinct CDR3 sequences listed, over 13% were seen once. The germline CDR1 and CDR2 sequences are SNHLY and FYNNEI. Trimming removed 4 bases at V and 9 bases at J, with 18 bases between. This CDR3 has 14 amino acids. The genes are TRBV2 and TRBJ1-2; D not resolved. The sequence came from an adult who was a healthcare worker with PCR-confirmed SARS-CoV-2 infection or an uninfected control (not recorded which). Sequencing was carried out using whole blood. CDR3 in amino acids: CASSALGGTKSYTF. DNA of the CDR3: TGTGCCAGCAGTGCCCTTGGAGGTACTAAGAGCTACACCTTC.